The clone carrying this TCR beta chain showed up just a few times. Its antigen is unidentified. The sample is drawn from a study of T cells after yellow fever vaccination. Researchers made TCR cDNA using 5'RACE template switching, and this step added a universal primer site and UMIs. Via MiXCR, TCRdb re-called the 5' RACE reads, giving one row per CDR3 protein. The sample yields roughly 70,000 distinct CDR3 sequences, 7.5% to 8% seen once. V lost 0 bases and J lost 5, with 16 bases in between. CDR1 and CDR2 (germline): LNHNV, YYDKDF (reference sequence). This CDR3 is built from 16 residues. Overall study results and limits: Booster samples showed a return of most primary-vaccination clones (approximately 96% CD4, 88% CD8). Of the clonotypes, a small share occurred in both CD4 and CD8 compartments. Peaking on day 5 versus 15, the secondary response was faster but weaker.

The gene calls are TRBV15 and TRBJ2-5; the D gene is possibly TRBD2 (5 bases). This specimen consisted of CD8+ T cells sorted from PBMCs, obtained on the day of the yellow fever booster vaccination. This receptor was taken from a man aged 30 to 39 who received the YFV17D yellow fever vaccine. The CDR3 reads CATSRDREGGWETQYF. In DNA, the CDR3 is TGTGCCACCAGCAGAGATCGGGAAGGTGGGTGGGAGACCCAGTACTTC. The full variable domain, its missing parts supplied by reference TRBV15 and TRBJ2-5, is DAMVIQNPRYQVTQFGKPVTLSCSQTLNHNVMYWYQQKSSQAPKLLFHYYDKDFNNEADTPDNFQSRRPNTSFCFLDIRSPGLGDTAMYLCATSRDREGGWETQYFGPGTRLLVL.